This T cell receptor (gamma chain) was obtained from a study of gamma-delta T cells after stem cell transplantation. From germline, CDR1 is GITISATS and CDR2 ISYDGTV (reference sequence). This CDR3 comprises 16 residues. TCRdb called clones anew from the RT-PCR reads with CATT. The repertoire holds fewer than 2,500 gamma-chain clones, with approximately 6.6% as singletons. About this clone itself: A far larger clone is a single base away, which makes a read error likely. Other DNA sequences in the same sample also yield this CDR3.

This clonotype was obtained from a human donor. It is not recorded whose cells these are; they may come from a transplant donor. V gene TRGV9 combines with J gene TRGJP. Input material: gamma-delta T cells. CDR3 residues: CALWEVQELGKKIKVF. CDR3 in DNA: TGTGCCCTGTGGGAGGTGCAAGAGTTGGGCAAAAAAATCAAGGTATTT.